The 8 T cell receptor beta chains listed next were all sequenced from one sample in a study of radiation and T cells in renal cell carcinoma. Sample time point: blood 2 weeks post-SBRT. Treatment denoted: 15 Gy SBRT to primary tumor, nephrectomy 4 weeks later. Repertoires were generated with immunoSEQ multiplex PCR, while TCRdb's copy carries only in-frame clones and drops some. The sample lists roughly 140,000 clones, about 91% occurring once. The starting material was blood, obtained from a patient whose treatment included radiotherapy and nephrectomy. The source is a woman in her forties or fifties with renal cell carcinoma.

The chain has TRBV18 and TRBJ1-2, with D uncertain. The CDR3 extends over 16 amino acids. V dropped 0 bases and J dropped 8 bases, with 19 bases sitting between them. In germline, CDR1 is KGHSH, CDR2 LQKENI. CDR3 residues: CASSPPLRAPPEGYTF. CDR3 sequence (DNA): TGTGCCAGCTCACCACCGTTAAGGGCCCCGCCGGAAGGCTACACCTTC.

The chain links TRBV5-5 to TRBJ1-5, with D maybe TRBD1 (5 bases). From germline, CDR1 is SGHKS and CDR2 YYEKEE (reference sequence). There are 15 residues in the CDR3. The ends were cut back, 2 bases at V and 4 bases at J, with 13 bases in the middle. CDR3 amino acids: CASSLVGEGNQPQHF. As DNA, the CDR3 is TGTGCCAGCAGCTTAGTAGGGGAGGGGAATCAGCCCCAGCATTTT.

This sequence joins TRBV13 and TRBJ1-6; TRBD1 matches at 9 bases. V shed 4 bases and J 0 bases; nucleotides not matched to a gene: 7. CDR1 and CDR2 (germline): PRHDT, FYEKMQ (reference sequence). CDR3 size: 18 residues. The CDR3, as DNA: TGTGCCAGCAGCTCGAACCGGGACAGGGCCTCCTATAATTCACCCCTCCACTTT. This sequence encodes CASSSNRDRASYNSPLHF.

The chain carries TRBV18 and TRBJ2-1; D is undetermined. The CDR3 contains 11 residues. Trimming stripped 5 bases from V and 7 bases from J, with 6 bases between. The V gene's germline CDR1 is KGHSH and CDR2 LQKENI. The CDR3 loop is CASSFGNEQFF. The CDR3 DNA is TGTGCCAGCTCATTTGGGAATGAGCAGTTCTTC.

The chain employs TRBV29-1 and TRBJ2-5, with D uncertain. Between the trimmed V and J ends, which lost 2 bases and 5 bases, there was a span of 12 bases. CDR3 length equals 13 residues. Germline loops: CDR1 SQVTM, CDR2 ANQGSEA. Here the CDR3 DNA reads TGCAGCGTTGAACGTGTCCTGGGGGAGACCCAGTACTTC. Translation gives CSVERVLGETQYF.

V gene TRBV29-1 combines with J gene TRBJ2-1; 13 bases agree with TRBD2. V was clipped by 6 bases and J by 5 bases; unmatched bases: 7. The CDR3 runs to 15 residues. The germline V gene encodes CDR1 SQVTM and CDR2 ANQGSEA. Written as DNA, the CDR3 is TGCAGCGTCGTGGGACTAGCGGGGTCCCACAATGAGCAGTTCTTC. It yields the protein CSVVGLAGSHNEQFF.

This clone was recorded many times. The J gene is TRBJ2-1, the V gene TRBV7-9; D not resolved. The ends were cut back, 1 base at V and 10 bases at J, with 8 bases in the middle. The CDR3 covers 12 residues. Germline values: CDR1 SEHNR, CDR2 FQNEAQ (reference sequence). CDR3 DNA: TGTGCCAGCAGCTTAGTAACGGAGGAGCAGTTCTTC. Translation: CASSLVTEEQFF.

V is TRBV10-3 and J is TRBJ1-1, with 8 nucleotides matching TRBD1. The CDR3 covers 14 residues. Germline loops: CDR1 ENHRY, CDR2 SYGVKD. Unmatched junction bases numbered 7, after V lost 6 bases and J lost 4 bases. DNA for the CDR3: TGTGCCATCAGCGCTCAGGGGGCTGCCACTGAAGCTTTCTTT. This translates into CAISAQGAATEAFF.